This T cell receptor (beta chain) was retrieved from a study of cytomegalovirus exposure and HLA in healthy donors. This clone was detected a few times. Assay: immunoSEQ multiplex PCR; the TCRdb copy retains only in-frame clones and omits some. Here the sample spans some 120,000 clones, approximately 89% being singletons. The receptor was isolated from a woman aged 18 to 35 in good health and CMV-seronegative. Specimen: PBMCs.

Written as DNA, the CDR3 is TGTGCCAGCAGTGCCACAGGGGGCCGTTGGTCACCCCTCCACTTT. It yields the protein CASSATGGRWSPLHF. The chain recombines TRBV27 with TRBJ1-6; the match to TRBD1 covers 9 bases. CDR3 size: 15 residues. Germline-derived CDR1 and CDR2 are MNHEY and SMNVEV (reference sequence). V lost 5 bases, J lost 10 bases, and 9 bases stayed unmatched.